This TCR beta chain is from a study of cytotoxic CD8 clonotypes in ibrutinib-treated CLL. Study overall: Samples averaged approximately 250,000 productive templates and 94,082 productive rearrangements. Study outcomes and limitations: The study found baseline clonality above age-matched healthy donors, tracking circulating CD8+ T-cell counts.

Libraries were prepared by immunoSEQ multiplex PCR; TCRdb keeps only in-frame clonotypes and omits some of them. The top ten hold 10% to 12% of the sample, which has 200,000 or so clones, just under 80% seen once. Germline V gives CDR1 MNHNY, CDR2 SVGAGI (reference sequence). With 4 bases removed from V and 2 bases from J, the gap between germline ends came to 12 bases. The CDR3 consists of 15 residues. A word on this clone: The antigen is unknown.

V and J are TRBV6-6 and TRBJ1-5; D is undetermined. This TCR was sampled from a human donor with chronic lymphocytic leukemia. The source was PBMCs, collected after 12 months of ibrutinib treatment. The CDR3 sequence: CASSSVVVGNQPQHF. The CDR3 DNA sequence: TGTGCCAGCAGTTCAGTGGTGGTCGGCAATCAGCCCCAGCATTTT.